This T cell receptor (beta chain) was profiled in a study of identical twins. Study findings and constraints: Conclusions came from cross-sectional statistical analysis, not from following the same donors.

A universal primer site was incorporated via template switching, and the cDNA contained unique molecular identifiers. TCRdb re-derived calls from the 5' RACE reads in MiXCR, one entry per CDR3 protein. The sample yields approximately 240,000 distinct CDR3 sequences, more than 13% seen once. There are a few counts of this clonotype. Its antigen is unidentified. This CDR3 contains 12 residues. Trimming removed 8 bases from V and 0 bases from J, with 7 bases in between. Germline V lookup: CDR1 SEHNR, CDR2 FQNEAQ (reference sequence). The chain links TRBV7-9 to TRBJ1-1, with a possible D match to TRBD1 (5 bases). The TCR was taken from a woman under 30 in good health. Sequencing input: memory (CD45RO+) T cells sorted from blood. The CDR3 reads CASGGMNTEAFF. The CDR3 DNA reads TGTGCCAGCGGGGGAATGAACACTGAAGCTTTCTTT.